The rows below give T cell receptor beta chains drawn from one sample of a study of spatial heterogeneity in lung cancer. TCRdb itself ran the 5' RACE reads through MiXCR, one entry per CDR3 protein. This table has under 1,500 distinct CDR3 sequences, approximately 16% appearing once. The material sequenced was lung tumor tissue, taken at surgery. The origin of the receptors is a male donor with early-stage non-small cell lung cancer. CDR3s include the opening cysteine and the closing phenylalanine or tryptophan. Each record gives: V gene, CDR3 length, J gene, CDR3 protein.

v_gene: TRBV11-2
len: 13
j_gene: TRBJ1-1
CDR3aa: CASSLAPDREAFF

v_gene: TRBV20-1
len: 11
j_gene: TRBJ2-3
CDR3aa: CSALLTDTQYF

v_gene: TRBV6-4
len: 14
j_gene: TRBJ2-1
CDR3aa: CASSDGRWGNEQFF

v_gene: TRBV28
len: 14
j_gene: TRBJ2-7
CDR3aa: CASSPPGQIYEQYF

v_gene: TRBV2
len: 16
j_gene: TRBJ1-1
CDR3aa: CASTPGFGQGQDRAFF

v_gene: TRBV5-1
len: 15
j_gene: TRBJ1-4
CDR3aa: CASSWRPTGDEKLFF

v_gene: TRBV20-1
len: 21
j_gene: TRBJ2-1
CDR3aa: CSARAATGTSGRIVSYNEQFF

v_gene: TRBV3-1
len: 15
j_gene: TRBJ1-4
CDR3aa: CASSSGTGLVEKLFF

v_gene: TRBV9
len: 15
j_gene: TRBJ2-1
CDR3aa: CASSSTSTSYNEQFF

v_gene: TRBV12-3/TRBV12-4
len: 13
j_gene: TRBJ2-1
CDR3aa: CASSFRTVNEQFF

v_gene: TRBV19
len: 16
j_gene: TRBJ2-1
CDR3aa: CASSPDPLGSYNEQFF

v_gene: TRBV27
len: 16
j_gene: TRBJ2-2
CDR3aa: CASSLSDRPNTGELFF

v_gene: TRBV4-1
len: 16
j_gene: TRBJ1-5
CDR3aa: CASSPTPTGGNQPQHF

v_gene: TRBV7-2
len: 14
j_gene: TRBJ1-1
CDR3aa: CASSLSIGGTEAFF

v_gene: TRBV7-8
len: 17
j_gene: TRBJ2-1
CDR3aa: CASSLDKGRSSYNEQFF

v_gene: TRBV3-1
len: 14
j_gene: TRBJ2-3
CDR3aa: CASTIAGGADTQYF

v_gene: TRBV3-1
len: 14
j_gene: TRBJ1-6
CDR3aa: CASSQTGGDSPLHF

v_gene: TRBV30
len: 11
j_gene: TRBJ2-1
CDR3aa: CATRDRYEQFF

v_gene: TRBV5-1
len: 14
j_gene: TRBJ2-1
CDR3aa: CASGVQGSYNEQFF

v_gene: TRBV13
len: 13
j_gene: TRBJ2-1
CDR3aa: CASSLASYNEQFF

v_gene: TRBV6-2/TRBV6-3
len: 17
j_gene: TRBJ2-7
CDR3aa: CASSLGLAEAQRGEQYF

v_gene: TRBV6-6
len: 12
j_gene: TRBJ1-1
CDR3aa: CASSFMNTEAFF

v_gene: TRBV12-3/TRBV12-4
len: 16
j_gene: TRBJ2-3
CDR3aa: CASSLSLAGATDTQYF

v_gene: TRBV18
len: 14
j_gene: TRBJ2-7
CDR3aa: CASSSGLAAYEQYF

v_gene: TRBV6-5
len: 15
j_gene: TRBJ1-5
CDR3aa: CASSYRRGGNQPQHF

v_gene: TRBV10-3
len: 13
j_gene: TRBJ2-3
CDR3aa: CAIMRGREDTQYF

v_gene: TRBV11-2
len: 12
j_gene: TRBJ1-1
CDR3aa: CASSFVWTEAFF

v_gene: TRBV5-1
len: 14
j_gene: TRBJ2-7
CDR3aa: CASSLDRGPYEQYF

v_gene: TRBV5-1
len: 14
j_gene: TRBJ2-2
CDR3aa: CASAGGTLHRELFF

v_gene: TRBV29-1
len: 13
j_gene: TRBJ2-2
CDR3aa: CSVLLVNTGELFF

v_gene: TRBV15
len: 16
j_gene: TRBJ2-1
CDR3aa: CATSRDSASGYNEQFF

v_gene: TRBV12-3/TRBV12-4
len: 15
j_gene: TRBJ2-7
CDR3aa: CASSLSRDPRAEQYF

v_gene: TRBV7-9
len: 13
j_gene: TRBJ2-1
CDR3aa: CASSLSGTGAPFF

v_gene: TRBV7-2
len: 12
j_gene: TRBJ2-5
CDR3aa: CASSQNEETQYF

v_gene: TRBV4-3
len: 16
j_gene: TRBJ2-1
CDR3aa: CASSQHTGGVYNEQFF

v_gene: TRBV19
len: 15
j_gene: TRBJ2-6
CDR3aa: CASGQRKSGANVLTF

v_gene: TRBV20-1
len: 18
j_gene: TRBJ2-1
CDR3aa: CSAPTGGDVSGWHNEQFF

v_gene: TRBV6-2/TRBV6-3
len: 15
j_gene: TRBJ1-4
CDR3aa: CASSYSRWANEKLFF

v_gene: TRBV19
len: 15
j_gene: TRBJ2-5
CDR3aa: CASSRGQSPQETQYF

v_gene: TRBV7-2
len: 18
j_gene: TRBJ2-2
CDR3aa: CASIPMGSGGRGTGELFF

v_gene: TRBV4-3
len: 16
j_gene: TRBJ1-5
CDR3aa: CASSQDVTGRSQPQHF

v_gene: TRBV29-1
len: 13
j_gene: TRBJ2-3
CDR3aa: CSVELSGANTQYF

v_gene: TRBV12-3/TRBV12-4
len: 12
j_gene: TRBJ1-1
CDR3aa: CASSSYGSEAFF

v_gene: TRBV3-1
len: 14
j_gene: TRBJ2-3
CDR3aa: CASSQRTVGDTQYF

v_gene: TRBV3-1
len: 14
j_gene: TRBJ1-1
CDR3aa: CASSQGQGFTEAFF

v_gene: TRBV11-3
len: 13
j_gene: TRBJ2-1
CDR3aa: CASKYNSYNEQFF

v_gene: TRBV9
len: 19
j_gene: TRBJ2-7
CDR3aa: CASSVGPWKGREATYEQYF

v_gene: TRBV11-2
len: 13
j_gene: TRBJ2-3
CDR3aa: CASSLVQRDTQYF

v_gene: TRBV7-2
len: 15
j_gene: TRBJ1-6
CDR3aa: CASSLIPGYNSPLHF

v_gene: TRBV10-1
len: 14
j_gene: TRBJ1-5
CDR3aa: CASSSDRTNQPQHF

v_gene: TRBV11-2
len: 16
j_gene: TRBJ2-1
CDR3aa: CASSLGTGGFYNEQFF